These 27 T cell receptor beta chains originate from one sample sequenced in a study of T-cell reconstitution after alpha-beta-depleted transplantation in children. Unique molecular identifiers were incorporated during preparation of the TCRbeta library. Via MiXCR, TCRdb re-called the PCR reads, giving one row per CDR3 protein. The data hold a few hundred thousand distinct CDR3 sequences, with roughly 30% observed a single time. Specimen: PBMCs, collected before TCRalphabeta/CD19-depleted stem cell transplant. The receptors were sampled from a boy younger than two with Wiskott-Aldrich syndrome, due to receive a stem cell transplant.

This clonotype was seen a few times. V and J are TRBV9 and TRBJ2-1, with D perhaps TRBD1 or TRBD2 (5 bases each). The CDR3 runs to 17 residues. Trimming removed 0 bases at V and 0 bases at J, with 13 bases between. Germline V gives CDR1 SGDLS, CDR2 YYNGEE. CDR3 loop: CASSVAGGSHSYNEQFF. The CDR3 nucleotides are TGTGCCAGCAGCGTAGCTGGGGGATCACACTCCTACAATGAGCAGTTCTTC.

This clonotype was recorded a few times. J is TRBJ1-1 and V is TRBV30; 9 bases line up with TRBD1. CDR3 length: 13 amino acids. The germline V gene encodes CDR1 GTSNPN and CDR2 SVGIG (reference sequence). V shed 3 bases and J 10 bases; nucleotides not matched to a gene: 9. In DNA, the CDR3 is TGTGCCTGGAGAGGGGACAGGGCTCATGGAGCTTTCTTT. This sequence encodes CAWRGDRAHGAFF. The full variable domain, with the rest looked up from reference TRBV30 and TRBJ1-1, is SQTIHQWPATLVQPVGSPLSLECTVEGTSNPNLYWYRQAAGRGLQLLFYSVGIGQISSEVPQNLSASRPQDRQFILSSKKLLLSDSGFYLCAWRGDRAHGAFFGQGTRLTVV.

This clonotype was picked up a small number of times. J is TRBJ2-3 and V is TRBV29-1; D possibly matches TRBD1 or TRBD2 (5 bases each). The CDR3 has 15 amino acids. CDR1 and CDR2 (germline): SQVTM, ANQGSEA. The germline V and J ends were trimmed by 8 bases and 3 bases, with 21 bases remaining between them. The CDR3 loop is CSIIRDPRWTDTQYF. The DNA for the CDR3 is TGCAGCATCATCAGGGACCCCCGGTGGACAGATACGCAGTATTTT.

The chain uses TRBV7-2 and TRBJ2-7, with D possibly being TRBD1 or TRBD2 (5 bases each). V was trimmed by 0 bases and J by 3 bases, leaving 12 bases between them. Germline-derived CDR1 and CDR2 are SGHTA and FQGNSA. CDR3 length: 15 amino acids. CDR3 sequence (DNA): TGTGCCAGCAGCTTAGCGCAGGGACGATACTACGAGCAGTACTTC. Protein: CASSLAQGRYYEQYF.

This clonotype occurred a few times. The V call is TRBV4-1, the J call TRBJ2-5, with D perhaps TRBD1 (6 bases). V lost 3 bases, J lost 2 bases, and 10 bases lay in between. The CDR3 is made up of 14 amino acids. CDR1 and CDR2 (germline): MGHRA, YSYEKL. CDR3 coding DNA: TGCGCCAGCAGCCAGGGGACACCTCAAGAGACCCAGTACTTC. The encoded protein is CASSQGTPQETQYF.

The rearrangement links TRBV5-1 to TRBJ1-5; 7 bases are shared with TRBD1. The CDR3 consists of 17 residues. The germline V gene encodes CDR1 SGHRS and CDR2 YFSETQ. Germline trimming cut 0 bases from V and 4 bases from J; bases unmatched to any gene: 10. The CDR3 here is CASSLEPTGVGNQPQHF. The CDR3 DNA sequence: TGCGCCAGCAGCTTGGAGCCTACAGGGGTGGGGAATCAGCCCCAGCATTTT.

This chain joins TRBV6-4 and TRBJ2-2, with D perhaps TRBD2 (5 bases). The CDR3 spans 14 residues. CDR1 MRHNA and CDR2 SNTAGT come from the germline V gene. The V end lost 6 bases, the J end lost 0 bases, and 8 bases lay between the germline ends. As DNA, the CDR3 is TGTGCCAGCAGCGCCGGGACGAACACCGGGGAGCTGTTTTTT. It yields the protein CASSAGTNTGELFF.

The rearrangement joins TRBV5-1 to TRBJ2-7, with 8 bases identical to TRBD2. Looked up from germline, CDR1 is SGHRS and CDR2 is YFSETQ. This CDR3 spans 14 amino acids. V lost 2 bases, J lost 7 bases, and 8 bases stayed unmatched. The CDR3 here is CASSFSGGPGEQYF. DNA for the CDR3: TGCGCCAGCAGCTTTTCGGGAGGGCCAGGTGAGCAGTACTTC.

The chain is built from TRBV6-1 and TRBJ2-5, with a weak D call TRBD1 (6 bases). The CDR3 is made up of 13 amino acids. Germline assignment: CDR1 MNHNS and CDR2 SASEGT. V was pared by 8 bases and J by 5 bases, with 15 bases between. In nucleotides, the CDR3 is TGTGCCAGCTCAGGGGACAAGGTGGAGACCCAGTACTTC. This translates into CASSGDKVETQYF.

V and J are TRBV18 and TRBJ2-7, with a weak D call TRBD1 (6 bases). CDR3 length: 14 amino acids. The germline gives CDR1 KGHSH, CDR2 LQKENI. Trimming took off 4 bases at V and 3 bases at J, with 13 bases between the two ends. The CDR3 nucleotides are TGTGCCAGCTCACGCGATGCAGGGGTCTACGAGCAGTACTTC. This translates into CASSRDAGVYEQYF.

This clonotype was detected only a few times. The chain joins TRBV28 to TRBJ1-6, with a tentative D call TRBD1 (5 bases). From germline, CDR1 is MDHEN and CDR2 SYDVKM. The CDR3 length is 15 residues. With 5 bases removed from V and 11 bases from J, the gap between germline ends came to 19 bases. CDR3 loop: CASSANLPGGAPLHF. The CDR3 bases are TGTGCCAGCAGTGCGAACCTCCCCGGGGGGGCACCCCTCCACTTT.

The chain has TRBV12-3 or TRBV12-4 and TRBJ2-2; the D is unclear. The length of the CDR3 is 13 residues. Trimming left V 7 bases short and J 5 bases short, with 11 bases between. The CDR3 spells CASKLTDTGELFF. DNA for the CDR3: TGTGCCAGCAAACTGACGGATACCGGGGAGCTGTTTTTT.

This clonotype was seen only a few times. The gene calls are TRBV5-1 and TRBJ2-7; 14 nucleotides align to TRBD2. The CDR3 runs to 16 residues. Trimming at V came to 4 bases and at J to 4 bases, leaving 7 bases not matched to a gene. Germline CDR1 reads SGHRS; CDR2 reads YFSETQ. The CDR3: CASSMGTSGSRYEQYF. The CDR3 DNA sequence: TGCGCCAGCAGCATGGGGACTAGCGGGAGTAGGTACGAGCAGTACTTC.

This clonotype was counted between two and nine times. The chain links TRBV12-3 or TRBV12-4 to TRBJ1-2; the D gene is possibly TRBD1 (5 bases). The CDR3 is made up of 13 amino acids. The V end was cut by 3 bases, the J end by 6 bases, with 11 bases between. The CDR3 sequence is CASSFRGEHGYTF. The CDR3 bases are TGTGCCAGCAGTTTTAGAGGGGAACATGGCTACACCTTC.

Comment on this clonotype: Mismatch with germline at one junction end may stem from a read error. This chain links TRBV4-2 with TRBJ2-1, with TRBD2 matching 13 bases. Per germline, CDR1 LGHNA and CDR2 YNFKEQ. This CDR3 spans 17 amino acids. The CDR3 spells CARSPGLAGSLGNEQFF. The CDR3 DNA is TGTGCCAGGAGCCCGGGACTAGCGGGGAGTTTAGGAAATGAGCAGTTCTTC.

The rearrangement uses TRBV3-1 and TRBJ2-7; 13 bases align to TRBD2. The V segment lost 4 bases and the J segment 4 bases; nucleotides outside the gene matches: 7. Per the germline V gene, CDR1 is LGHDT and CDR2 is YNNKEL (reference sequence). This CDR3 is 16 amino acids long. CDR3 nucleotides: TGTGCCAGCAGCCGCATAGGACTAGCGGGAGTGTACGAGCAGTACTTC. Residues: CASSRIGLAGVYEQYF.

V is TRBV10-3 and J is TRBJ1-2, with no clear D. This CDR3 region has 13 residues. The ends were cut back, 0 bases at V and 6 bases at J, with 8 bases in the middle. Germline V gives CDR1 ENHRY, CDR2 SYGVKD. This CDR3 is CAISESAADGYTF. DNA of the CDR3: TGTGCCATCAGTGAGTCGGCGGCGGATGGCTACACCTTC.

DNA of the CDR3: TGCGCCAGCAGCATCTTAGGGGGTCAGCCCCAGCATTTT. Translation gives CASSILGGQPQHF. The chain has TRBV5-1 and TRBJ1-5; D might be TRBD1 (6 bases). The ends were cut back, 4 bases at V and 6 bases at J, with 11 bases in the middle. The CDR3 totals 13 residues. Germline CDR1 SGHRS, CDR2 YFSETQ.

The chain links TRBV3-1 to TRBJ2-6; 9 nucleotides agree with TRBD1. CDR1 is LGHDT, CDR2 YNNKEL, per germline (reference sequence). The CDR3 has 16 amino acids. J was trimmed by 0 bases and V by 5 bases; bases with no gene match: 2. CDR3 sequence (DNA): TGTGCCAGCAGCGAGACAGGGGGCTCTGGGGCCAACGTCCTGACTTTC. It specifies CASSETGGSGANVLTF.

The chain joins TRBV20-1 to TRBJ2-1, with 11 bases fitting TRBD2. CDR1 DFQATT and CDR2 SNEGSKA come from the germline V gene (reference sequence). Germline trimming cut 2 bases from V and 5 bases from J; bases unmatched to any gene: 2. The CDR3 sequence is 14 residues long. The CDR3 nucleotides read TGCAGTGCTAGATTAGCGGGAGGGGACAATGAGCAGTTCTTC. Amino acid sequence: CSARLAGGDNEQFF.

This clonotype was seen more than once but under ten times. The chain is built from TRBV14 and TRBJ2-3; a weak D match, TRBD1 (7 bases). The germline V and J ends were trimmed by 2 bases and 0 bases, with 18 bases remaining between them. The CDR3 is made up of 18 amino acids. The germline CDR1 and CDR2 sequences are SGHDN and FVKESK. CDR3 coding DNA: TGTGCCAGCAGCCAAAGGGGGCGACCCAGCGGGAGCACAGATACGCAGTATTTT. Residues: CASSQRGRPSGSTDTQYF.

As DNA, the CDR3 is TGCGCCAGCAGCTTGGCAGGTAGCGGGAGCACAGATACGCAGTATTTT. It encodes CASSLAGSGSTDTQYF. The V gene is TRBV5-1, the J gene TRBJ2-3; 7 bases fit TRBD2. V lost 0 bases, J lost 0 bases, and 4 bases stayed unmatched. The germline gives CDR1 SGHRS, CDR2 YFSETQ. The CDR3 spans 16 residues. Drawing the rest from reference TRBV5-1 and TRBJ2-3, the complete variable domain is KAGVTQTPRYLIKTRGQQVTLSCSPISGHRSVSWYQQTPGQGLQFLFEYFSETQRNKGNFPGRFSGRQFSNSRSEMNVSTLELGDSALYLCASSLAGSGSTDTQYFGPGTRLTVL.

This clonotype appeared a few times. The J gene is TRBJ2-3, the V gene TRBV5-1, with D possibly matching TRBD1 (6 bases). The CDR3 length is 13 residues. Germline loops: CDR1 SGHRS, CDR2 YFSETQ. Trimming cost V 3 bases and J 13 bases, with 18 bases left between them. CDR3 region: CASSYVRDTSEYF. CDR3 nucleotides: TGCGCCAGCAGCTATGTCCGGGACACCTCCGAGTATTTT. The complete variable domain, with remaining parts taken from reference TRBV5-1 and TRBJ2-3, reads KAGVTQTPRYLIKTRGQQVTLSCSPISGHRSVSWYQQTPGQGLQFLFEYFSETQRNKGNFPGRFSGRQFSNSRSEMNVSTLELGDSALYLCASSYVRDTSEYFGPGTRLTVL.

The CDR3 is CASSRYRGLNEKLFF. The DNA of the CDR3 is TGTGCCAGCAGTCGTTACAGGGGGCTTAATGAAAAACTGTTTTTT. The J gene is TRBJ1-4, the V gene TRBV27, with TRBD1 matching over 9 bases. This CDR3 spans 15 amino acids. With 5 bases clipped from V and 4 bases from J, the junction kept 5 bases outside the gene matches. Germline CDR1 is MNHEY and CDR2 is SMNVEV (reference sequence).

This clonotype was seen more than once but under ten times. The chain couples TRBV20-1 to TRBJ2-1; D remains unclear. This CDR3 region has 16 residues. Germline CDR1 is DFQATT and CDR2 is SNEGSKA (reference sequence). Trimming took 0 bases from V and 0 from J, leaving 12 bases between them. The CDR3 sequence: CSARDPGGNSYNEQFF. The CDR3 DNA reads TGCAGTGCTAGAGATCCTGGCGGTAACTCCTACAATGAGCAGTTCTTC.

V gene TRBV20-1 combines with J gene TRBJ2-1; 13 bases map to TRBD2. The CDR3 sequence is 19 residues long. Losses at the gene ends were 3 bases for V and 0 bases for J; bases not matched to a gene: 11. CDR1 is DFQATT and CDR2 is SNEGSKA in the germline V gene (reference sequence). The CDR3 is CSARPLGLAGLPSYNEQFF. DNA for the CDR3: TGCAGTGCTAGGCCCTTGGGACTAGCGGGGCTTCCCTCCTACAATGAGCAGTTCTTC.

V usage is TRBV6-1 and J usage is TRBJ2-1; 10 nucleotides line up with TRBD1. Germline CDR1 and CDR2: MNHNS and SASEGT. V gave up 8 bases and J gave up 0 bases; unmatched junction bases: 4. CDR3 length: 15 amino acids. The CDR3 protein is CASQRTGGSYNEQFF. The CDR3 coding sequence is TGTGCCAGCCAAAGGACAGGGGGCTCCTACAATGAGCAGTTCTTC.